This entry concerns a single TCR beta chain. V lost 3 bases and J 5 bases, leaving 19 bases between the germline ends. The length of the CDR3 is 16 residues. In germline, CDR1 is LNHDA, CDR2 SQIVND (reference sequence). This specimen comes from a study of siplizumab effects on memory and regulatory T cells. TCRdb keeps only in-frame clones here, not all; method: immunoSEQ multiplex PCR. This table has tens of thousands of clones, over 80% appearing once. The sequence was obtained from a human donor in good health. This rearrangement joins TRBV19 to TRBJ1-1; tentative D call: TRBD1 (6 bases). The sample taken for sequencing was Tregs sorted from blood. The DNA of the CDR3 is TGTGCCAGTAGTATTAGGTTACCGGGGGCGAGGACTGAAGCTTTCTTT. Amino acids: CASSIRLPGARTEAFF.